The TCR beta chain described here comes from a study of a mutant IDH1 vaccine in newly diagnosed glioma. Turning to the study itself: Former treatment meant radiotherapy, temozolomide, or both; the majority had gotten both.

A word on this clone: What it binds is not known.

TCRdb's table, derived via immunoSEQ multiplex PCR, lists solely in-frame clones and lacks some. The repertoire holds around 50,000 clones, approximately 90% seen once, with about 2.2% in the top ten. Study results and caveats: Changes to the top peripheral T cell clonotypes appeared unrelated to pseudoprogression.

Germline CDR1 DFQATT, CDR2 SNEGSKA (reference sequence). The CDR3 runs 11 residues. Between the trimmed V and J ends, which lost 3 bases and 7 bases, there was a span of 9 bases. Specified time point: baseline, week 1 (first vaccination visit). Treatment described: pre-vaccination baseline after standard-of-care therapy. The astrocytomas were IDH1-mutant, ATRX-negative, and WHO grade 3 or 4. The specimen comprised PBMCs, sampled from a glioma patient treated with radiotherapy, temozolomide or both. The TCR originated in a man aged 40-50 years with glioma. V and J are TRBV20-1 and TRBJ1-2, with a possible D match to TRBD1 (5 bases). The CDR3 DNA reads as TGCAGTGCTAGTGGTGGGGGTGGCTACACCTTC. This encodes CSASGGGGYTF.